These T cell receptor beta chains were read from a single sample in a study of blood T cell repertoires in COVID-19. Clones were sequenced by immunoSEQ multiplex PCR, and TCRdb holds only the in-frame ones, with some missing. The top ten hold over 4% of the sample, which has about 350,000 clones, around 87% seen once. Sample: PBMCs or T cells enriched from blood (not recorded which). All receptors derive from a woman in her twenties or thirties who had recovered from COVID-19. Both conserved end residues are part of each CDR3. The order of the fields is J gene, clone size, V gene, D gene, CDR3 protein, CDR3 DNA. A D gene is named only where the DNA matches it firmly. Clone sizes are given selectively: once, few, many, or a class where the clone is expanded.

TRBJ2-5 - TRBV19 - CASSIGRGIYQETQYF TGTGCCAGTAGTATCGGGCGGGGAATTTACCAAGAGACCCAGTACTTC
TRBJ1-6 - TRBV3-1/TRBV3-2 - CASSRDNSPLHF TGTGCCAGCAGCCGAGATAATTCACCCCTCCACTTT
TRBJ2-3 - TRBV27 - CASSSQNTDTQYF TGTGCCAGCAGTTCCCAGAACACAGATACGCAGTATTTT
TRBJ1-5 - TRBV6-2/TRBV6-3 TRBD1 CASSYGQGVNQPQHF TGTGCCAGCAGTTACGGACAGGGCGTCAATCAGCCCCAGCATTTT
TRBJ1-2 once TRBV7-9 - CASSLGGSTSYGYTF TGTGCCAGCAGCTTAGGAGGGTCTACGAGCTATGGCTACACCTTC
TRBJ2-5 - TRBV6-5 TRBD2 CASGPLAGSQETQYF TGTGCCAGCGGCCCACTAGCGGGGTCCCAAGAGACCCAGTACTTC
TRBJ1-2 - TRBV7-9 TRBD1 CASSLLTGDYGYTF TGTGCCAGCAGCTTACTGACAGGGGACTATGGCTACACCTTC
TRBJ2-7 - TRBV4-1 - CASSQDFRAGAYEQYF TGCGCCAGCAGCCAAGATTTTCGGGCGGGTGCCTACGAGCAGTACTTC
TRBJ1-2 - TRBV4-3 - CASSQGVGGYGYTF TGCGCCAGCAGCCAAGGAGTTGGTGGCTATGGCTACACCTTC
TRBJ1-4 - TRBV19 TRBD1 CASAAGTGGKVNEKLFF TGTGCCAGTGCCGCCGGGACAGGGGGAAAGGTTAATGAAAAACTGTTTTTT
TRBJ1-2 - TRBV18 - CASSYGSANYGYTF TGTGCCAGCTCGTACGGGTCAGCTAACTATGGCTACACCTTC
TRBJ1-1 - TRBV5-1 TRBD1 CASSAVPGQGSNTEAFF TGCGCCAGCAGCGCTGTCCCGGGACAGGGCTCAAACACTGAAGCTTTCTTT
TRBJ2-3 - TRBV3-1/TRBV3-2 TRBD1 CASSQGGQGADTQYF TGTGCCAGCAGCCAAGGCGGACAGGGCGCAGATACGCAGTATTTT
TRBJ1-6 - TRBV5-1 - CASSSREGDNSPLHF TGCGCCAGCAGCTCGCGCGAGGGCGATAATTCACCCCTCCACTTT
TRBJ1-3 - TRBV21-1 - CASSPKVGRGRSGNTIYF TGTGCCAGCAGCCCAAAGGTAGGCAGGGGGCGGTCTGGAAACACCATATATTTT
TRBJ1-1 - TRBV6-5 - CASSSDRNTEAFF TGTGCCAGCAGCTCCGACAGAAACACTGAAGCTTTCTTT